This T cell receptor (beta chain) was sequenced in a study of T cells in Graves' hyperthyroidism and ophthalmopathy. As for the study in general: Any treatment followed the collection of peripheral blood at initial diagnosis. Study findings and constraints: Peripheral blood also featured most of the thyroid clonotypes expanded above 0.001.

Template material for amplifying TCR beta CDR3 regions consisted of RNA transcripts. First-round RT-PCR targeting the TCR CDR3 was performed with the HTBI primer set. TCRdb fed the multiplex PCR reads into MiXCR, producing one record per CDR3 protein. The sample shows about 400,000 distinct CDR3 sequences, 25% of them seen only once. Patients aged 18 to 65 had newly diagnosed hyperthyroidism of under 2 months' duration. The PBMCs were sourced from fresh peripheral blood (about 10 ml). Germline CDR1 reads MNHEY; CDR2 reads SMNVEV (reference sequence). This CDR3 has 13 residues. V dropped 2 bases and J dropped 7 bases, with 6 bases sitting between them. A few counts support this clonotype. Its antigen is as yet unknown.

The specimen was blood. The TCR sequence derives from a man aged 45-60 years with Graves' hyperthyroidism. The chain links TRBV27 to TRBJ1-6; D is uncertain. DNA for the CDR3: TGTGCCAGCAGTTTAGGAGGAAATTCACCCCTCCACTTT. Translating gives CASSLGGNSPLHF.